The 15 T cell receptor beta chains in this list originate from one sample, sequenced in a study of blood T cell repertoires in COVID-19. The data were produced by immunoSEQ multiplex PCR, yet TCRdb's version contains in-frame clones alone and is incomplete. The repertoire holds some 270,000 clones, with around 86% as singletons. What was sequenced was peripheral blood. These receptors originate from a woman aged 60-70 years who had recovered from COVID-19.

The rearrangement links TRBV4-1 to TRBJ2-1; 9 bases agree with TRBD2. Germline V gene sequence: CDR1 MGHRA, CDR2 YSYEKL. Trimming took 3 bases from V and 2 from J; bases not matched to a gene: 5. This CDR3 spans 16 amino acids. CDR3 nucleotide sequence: TGCGCCAGCAGCCACCCAGCGGGGGGAACCTACAATGAGCAGTTCTTC. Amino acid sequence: CASSHPAGGTYNEQFF.

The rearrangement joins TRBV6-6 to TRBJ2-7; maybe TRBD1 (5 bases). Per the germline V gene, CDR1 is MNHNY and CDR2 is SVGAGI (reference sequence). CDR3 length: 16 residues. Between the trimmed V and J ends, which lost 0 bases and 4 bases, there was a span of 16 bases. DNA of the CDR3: TGTGCCAGCAGTTACTCGGAGACAGACCAAACTTACGAGCAGTACTTC. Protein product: CASSYSETDQTYEQYF.

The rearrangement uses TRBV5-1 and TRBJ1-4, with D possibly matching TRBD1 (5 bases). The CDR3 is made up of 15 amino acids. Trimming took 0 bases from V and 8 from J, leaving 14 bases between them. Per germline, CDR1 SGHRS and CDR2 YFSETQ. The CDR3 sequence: CASSLVGGAGEKLFF. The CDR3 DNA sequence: TGCGCCAGCAGCTTGGTTGGAGGGGCTGGGGAAAAACTGTTTTTT.

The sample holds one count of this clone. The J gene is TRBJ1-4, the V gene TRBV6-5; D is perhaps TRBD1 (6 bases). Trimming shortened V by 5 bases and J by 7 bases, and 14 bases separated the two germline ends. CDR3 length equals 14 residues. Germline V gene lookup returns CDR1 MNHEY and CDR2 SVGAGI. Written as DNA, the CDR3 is TGTGCCAGCAGTCACGGGGGGGCGCTTGAAAAACTGTTTTTT. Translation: CASSHGGALEKLFF.

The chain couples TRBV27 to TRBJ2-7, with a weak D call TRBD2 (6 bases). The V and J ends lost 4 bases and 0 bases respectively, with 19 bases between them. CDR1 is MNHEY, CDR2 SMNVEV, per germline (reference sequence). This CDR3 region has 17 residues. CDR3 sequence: CASSSKAPGLSSYEQYF. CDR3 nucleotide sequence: TGTGCCAGCAGTTCAAAGGCCCCGGGACTCAGCTCCTACGAGCAGTACTTC.

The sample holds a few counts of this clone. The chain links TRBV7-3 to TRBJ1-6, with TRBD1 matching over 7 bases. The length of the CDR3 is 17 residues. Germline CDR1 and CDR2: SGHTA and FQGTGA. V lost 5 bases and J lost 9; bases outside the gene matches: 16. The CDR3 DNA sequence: TGTGCCAGCAGCCCCACTGGGGACAGTCGAGGCCGTTCACCCCTCCACTTT. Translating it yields CASSPTGDSRGRSPLHF.

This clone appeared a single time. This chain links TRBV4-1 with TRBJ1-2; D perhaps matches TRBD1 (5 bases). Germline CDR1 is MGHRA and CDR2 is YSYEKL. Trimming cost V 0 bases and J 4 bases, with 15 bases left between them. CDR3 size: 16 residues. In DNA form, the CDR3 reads TGCGCCAGCAGCCAAGAGTTGACAGATTATGCCTATGGCTACACCTTC. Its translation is CASSQELTDYAYGYTF.

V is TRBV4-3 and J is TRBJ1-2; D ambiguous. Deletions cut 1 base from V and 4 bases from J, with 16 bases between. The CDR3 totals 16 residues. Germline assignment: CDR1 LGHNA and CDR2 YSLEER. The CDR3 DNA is TGCGCCAGCAGCCAAGTCATGGGCCCGGCGAGCTATGGCTACACCTTC. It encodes CASSQVMGPASYGYTF.

The CDR3 spells CASSQAQIATNEKLFF. In DNA form, the CDR3 reads TGCGCCAGCAGCCAAGCCCAGATTGCAACTAATGAAAAACTGTTTTTT. This sequence joins TRBV4-1 and TRBJ1-4, with D uncertain. The ends were cut back, 1 base at V and 0 bases at J, with 9 bases in the middle. This CDR3 is 16 amino acids long. The germline V gene encodes CDR1 MGHRA and CDR2 YSYEKL.

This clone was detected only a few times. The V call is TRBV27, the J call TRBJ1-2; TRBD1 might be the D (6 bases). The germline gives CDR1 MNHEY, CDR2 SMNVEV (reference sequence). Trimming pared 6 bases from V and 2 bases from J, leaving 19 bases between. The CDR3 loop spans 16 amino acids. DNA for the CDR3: TGTGCCAGCAGCTGGGGGCTTGGGGGTGGGAACTATGGCTACACCTTC. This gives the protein CASSWGLGGGNYGYTF.

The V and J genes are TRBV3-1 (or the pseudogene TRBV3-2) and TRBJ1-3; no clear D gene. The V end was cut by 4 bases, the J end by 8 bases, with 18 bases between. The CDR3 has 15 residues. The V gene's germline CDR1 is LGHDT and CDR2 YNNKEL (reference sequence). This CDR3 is CASSPWSGSVHTIYF. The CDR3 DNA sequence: TGTGCCAGCAGCCCCTGGTCGGGGAGCGTGCACACCATATATTTT.

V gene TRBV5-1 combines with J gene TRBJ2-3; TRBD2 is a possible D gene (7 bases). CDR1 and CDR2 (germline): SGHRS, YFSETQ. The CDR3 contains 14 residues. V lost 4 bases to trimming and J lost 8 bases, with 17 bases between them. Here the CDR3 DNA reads TGCGCCAGCAGCCTCCGGGGGGCCGAGAGTACGCAGTATTTT. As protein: CASSLRGAESTQYF.

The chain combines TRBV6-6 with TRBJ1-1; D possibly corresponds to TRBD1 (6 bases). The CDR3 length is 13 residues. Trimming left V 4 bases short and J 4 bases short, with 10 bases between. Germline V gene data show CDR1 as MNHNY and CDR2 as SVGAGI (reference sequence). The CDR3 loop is CASSLTGPTEAFF. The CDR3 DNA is TGTGCCAGCAGTTTAACAGGGCCCACTGAAGCTTTCTTT.

The CDR3 region has the DNA TGTGCCAGCATGGTTAATACAAGGGGCGAGCAGTACTTC. This sequence encodes CASMVNTRGEQYF. This chain connects TRBV12-3 or TRBV12-4 to TRBJ2-7; perhaps TRBD1 as D (5 bases). The V end was cut by 7 bases, the J end by 6 bases, with 16 bases between. This CDR3 comprises 13 residues.

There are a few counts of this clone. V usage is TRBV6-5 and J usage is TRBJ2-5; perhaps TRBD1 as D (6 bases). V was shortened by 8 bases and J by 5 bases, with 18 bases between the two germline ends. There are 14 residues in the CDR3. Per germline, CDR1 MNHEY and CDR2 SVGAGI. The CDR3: CASALPGVPETQYF. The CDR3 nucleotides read TGTGCCAGCGCGCTCCCAGGGGTTCCGGAGACCCAGTACTTC.